The clone carrying this T cell receptor beta chain was observed once. Its specificity is not known. The record originates from a study of CD8+ T cells in alopecia areata. Study-level information: Tofacitinib administration persisted for 6 to 18 months, succeeded by 6 months off drug. Study-wide points: Among the cells sequenced in scalp samples are also the resident alphabeta T cells of normal skin. In blood and scalp, many expanded lesional clones persisted during tofacitinib.

After isolation, RNA underwent reverse transcription to generate cDNA as the sequencing template. Sequenced by immunoSEQ multiplex PCR; TCRdb stores in-frame clones only, minus some. In the table there are some 42,000 clones, just under 95% of which are singletons. V dropped 1 base and J dropped 3; count of bases not matched to a gene: 5. The germline V gene encodes CDR1 SGHTA and CDR2 FQGNSA. The CDR3 is 16 residues long. The treatment: oral pan-JAK inhibitor, 5-10 mg twice daily. Sequencing was performed on CD8+ T cells sorted from blood, taken at week 24, from a patient treated with tofacitinib. The V and J genes are TRBV7-2 and TRBJ2-3, with 9 bases matching TRBD2. This clonotype was obtained from a human donor with alopecia areata. CDR3 nucleotide sequence: TGTGCCAGCAGCTTAGAGGCGGGGGGGGTTACAGATACGCAGTATTTT. Translating it yields CASSLEAGGVTDTQYF.